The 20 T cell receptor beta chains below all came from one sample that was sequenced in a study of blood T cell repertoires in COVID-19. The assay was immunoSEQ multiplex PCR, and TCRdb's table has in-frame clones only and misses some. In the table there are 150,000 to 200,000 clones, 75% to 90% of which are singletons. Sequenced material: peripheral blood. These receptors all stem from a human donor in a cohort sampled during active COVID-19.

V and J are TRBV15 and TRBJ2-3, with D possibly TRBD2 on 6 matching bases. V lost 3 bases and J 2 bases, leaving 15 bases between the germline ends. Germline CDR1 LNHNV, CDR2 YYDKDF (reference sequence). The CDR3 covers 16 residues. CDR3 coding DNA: TGTGCCACCAGCAGTGAGGCAGGGACTGACACAGATACGCAGTATTTT. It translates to CATSSEAGTDTDTQYF.

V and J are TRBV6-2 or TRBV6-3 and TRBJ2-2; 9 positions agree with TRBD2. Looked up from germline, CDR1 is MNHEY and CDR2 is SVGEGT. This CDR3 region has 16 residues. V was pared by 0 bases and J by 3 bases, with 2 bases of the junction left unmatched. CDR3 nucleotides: TGTGCCAGCAGTTACTCGCGGGGGGGCGACACCGGGGAGCTGTTTTTT. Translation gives CASSYSRGGDTGELFF.

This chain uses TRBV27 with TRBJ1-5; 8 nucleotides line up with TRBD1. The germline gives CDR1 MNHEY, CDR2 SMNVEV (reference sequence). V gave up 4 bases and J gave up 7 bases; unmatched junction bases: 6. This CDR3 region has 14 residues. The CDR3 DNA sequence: TGTGCCAGCAGTTGGACAGGGAAGTACCAGCCCCAGCATTTT. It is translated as CASSWTGKYQPQHF.

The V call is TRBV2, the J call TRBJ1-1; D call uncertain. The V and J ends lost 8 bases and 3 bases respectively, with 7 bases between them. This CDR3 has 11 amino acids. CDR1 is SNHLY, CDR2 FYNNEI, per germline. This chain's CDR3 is CASQAHTEAFF. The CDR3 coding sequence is TGTGCCAGCCAAGCCCACACTGAAGCTTTCTTT. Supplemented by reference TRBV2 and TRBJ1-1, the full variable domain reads EPEVTQTPSHQVTQMGQEVILRCVPISNHLYFYWYRQILGQKVEFLVSFYNNEISEKSEIFDDQFSVERPDGSNFTLKIRSTKLEDSAMYFCASQAHTEAFFGQGTRLTVV.

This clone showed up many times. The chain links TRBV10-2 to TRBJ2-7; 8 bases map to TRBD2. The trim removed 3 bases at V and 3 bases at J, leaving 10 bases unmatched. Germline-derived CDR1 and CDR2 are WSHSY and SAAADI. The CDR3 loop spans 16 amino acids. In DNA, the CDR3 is TGCGCCAGCAGTGATGAACTAGCGGAAATACTCTACGAGCAGTACTTC. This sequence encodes CASSDELAEILYEQYF.

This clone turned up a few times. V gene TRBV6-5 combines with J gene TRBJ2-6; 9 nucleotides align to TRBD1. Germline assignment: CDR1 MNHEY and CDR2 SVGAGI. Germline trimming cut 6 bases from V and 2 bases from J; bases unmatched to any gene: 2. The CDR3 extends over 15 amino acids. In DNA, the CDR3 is TGTGCCAGCAGACAGGGGGCACCTGGGGCCAACGTCCTGACTTTC. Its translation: CASRQGAPGANVLTF.

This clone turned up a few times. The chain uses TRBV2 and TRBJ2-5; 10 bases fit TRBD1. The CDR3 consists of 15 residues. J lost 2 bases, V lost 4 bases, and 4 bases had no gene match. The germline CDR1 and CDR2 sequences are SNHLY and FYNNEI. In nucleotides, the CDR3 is TGTGCCAGCAGTGGGGGACAGGGGCGACAAGAGACCCAGTACTTC. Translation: CASSGGQGRQETQYF. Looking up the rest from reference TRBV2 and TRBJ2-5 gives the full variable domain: EPEVTQTPSHQVTQMGQEVILRCVPISNHLYFYWYRQILGQKVEFLVSFYNNEISEKSEIFDDQFSVERPDGSNFTLKIRSTKLEDSAMYFCASSGGQGRQETQYFGPGTRLLVL.

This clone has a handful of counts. DNA of the CDR3: TGTGCCAGCAATCACCGGGAGGGTAGCTCCTACGAGCAGTACTTC. Amino acid sequence: CASNHREGSSYEQYF. This chain links TRBV7-8 with TRBJ2-7; 8 bases agree with TRBD2. CDR1 and CDR2 (germline): SGHVS, FQNEAQ. There are 15 residues in the CDR3. The junction had 8 bases not matched to a gene; V was cut back by 7 bases and J by 0 bases.

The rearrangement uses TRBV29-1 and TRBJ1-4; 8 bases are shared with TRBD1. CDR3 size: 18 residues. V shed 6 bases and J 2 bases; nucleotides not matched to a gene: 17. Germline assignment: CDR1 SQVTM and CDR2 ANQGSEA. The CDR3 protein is CSVGIQGARFGTNEKLFF. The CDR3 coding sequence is TGCAGCGTGGGGATTCAGGGGGCGCGCTTTGGCACTAATGAAAAACTGTTTTTT.

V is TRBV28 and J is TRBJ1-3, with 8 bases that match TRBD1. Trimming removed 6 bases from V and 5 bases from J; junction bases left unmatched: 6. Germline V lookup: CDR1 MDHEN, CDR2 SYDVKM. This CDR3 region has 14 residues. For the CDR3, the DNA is TGTGCCAGCAGATCAACAGGGGGAAGAAACACCATATATTTT. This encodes CASRSTGGRNTIYF.

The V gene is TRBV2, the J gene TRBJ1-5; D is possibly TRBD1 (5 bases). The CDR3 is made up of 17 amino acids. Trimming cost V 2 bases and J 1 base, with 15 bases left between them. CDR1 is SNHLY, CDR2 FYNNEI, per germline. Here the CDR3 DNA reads TGTGCCAGCAGTGAACGGCCGGGACTAAGGAGCAATCAGCCCCAGCATTTT. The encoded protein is CASSERPGLRSNQPQHF.

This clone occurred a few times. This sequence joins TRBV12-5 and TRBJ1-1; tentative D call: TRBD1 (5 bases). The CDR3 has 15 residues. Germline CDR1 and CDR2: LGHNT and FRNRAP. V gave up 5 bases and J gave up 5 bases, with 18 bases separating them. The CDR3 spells CASGPTPRVGTEAFF. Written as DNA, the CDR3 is TGTGCTAGTGGTCCAACCCCCAGGGTAGGGACTGAAGCTTTCTTT.

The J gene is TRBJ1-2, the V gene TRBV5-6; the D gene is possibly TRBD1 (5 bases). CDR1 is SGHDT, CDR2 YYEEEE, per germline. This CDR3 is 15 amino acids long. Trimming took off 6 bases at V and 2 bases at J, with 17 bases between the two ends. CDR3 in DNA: TGTGCCAGCACCCCGGGAGGGGAGGGGAACTATGGCTACACCTTC. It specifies CASTPGGEGNYGYTF.

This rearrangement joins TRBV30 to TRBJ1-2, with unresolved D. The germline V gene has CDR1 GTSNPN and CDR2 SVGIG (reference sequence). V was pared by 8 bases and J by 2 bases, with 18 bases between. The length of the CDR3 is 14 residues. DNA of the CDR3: TGTGCCCTAAAAACGGCAGGTTGGAACTATGGCTACACCTTC. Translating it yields CALKTAGWNYGYTF.

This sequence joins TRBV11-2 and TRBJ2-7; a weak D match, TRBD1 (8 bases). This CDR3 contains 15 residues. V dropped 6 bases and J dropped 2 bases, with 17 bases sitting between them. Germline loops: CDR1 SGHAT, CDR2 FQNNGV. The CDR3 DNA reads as TGTGCCAGCAGTCGGACAGGGAGGGGGACCTACGAGCAGTACTTC. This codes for CASSRTGRGTYEQYF. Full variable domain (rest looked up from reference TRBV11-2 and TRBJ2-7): EAGVAQSPRYKIIEKRQSVAFWCNPISGHATLYWYQQILGQGPKLLIQFQNNGVVDDSQLPKDRFSAERLKGVDSTLKIQPAKLEDSAVYLCASSRTGRGTYEQYFGPGTRLTVT.

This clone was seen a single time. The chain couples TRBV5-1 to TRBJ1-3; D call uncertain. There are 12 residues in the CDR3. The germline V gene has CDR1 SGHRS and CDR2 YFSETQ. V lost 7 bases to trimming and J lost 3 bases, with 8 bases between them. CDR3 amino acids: CASPRLGNTIYF. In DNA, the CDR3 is TGCGCCAGCCCCAGACTTGGAAACACCATATATTTT. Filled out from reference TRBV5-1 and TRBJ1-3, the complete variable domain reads KAGVTQTPRYLIKTRGQQVTLSCSPISGHRSVSWYQQTPGQGLQFLFEYFSETQRNKGNFPGRFSGRQFSNSRSEMNVSTLELGDSALYLCASPRLGNTIYFGEGSWLTVV.

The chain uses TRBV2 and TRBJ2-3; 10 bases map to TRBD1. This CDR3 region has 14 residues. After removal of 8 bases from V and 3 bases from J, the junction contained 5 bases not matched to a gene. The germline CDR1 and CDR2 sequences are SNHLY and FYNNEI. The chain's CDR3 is CASPVDRGTDTQYF. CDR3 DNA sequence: TGTGCCAGCCCAGTGGACAGGGGGACAGATACGCAGTATTTT.

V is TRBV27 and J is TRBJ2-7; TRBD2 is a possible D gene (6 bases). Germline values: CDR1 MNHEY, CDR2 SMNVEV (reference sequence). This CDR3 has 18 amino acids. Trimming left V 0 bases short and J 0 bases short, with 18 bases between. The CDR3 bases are TGTGCCAGCAGTTTATCGTATTTAACCGGGACTGCCTCCTACGAGCAGTACTTC. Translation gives CASSLSYLTGTASYEQYF.

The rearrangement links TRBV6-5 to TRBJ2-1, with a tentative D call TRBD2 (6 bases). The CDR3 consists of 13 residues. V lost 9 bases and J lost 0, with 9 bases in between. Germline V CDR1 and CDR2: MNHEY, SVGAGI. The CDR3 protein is CASGRSSYNEQFF. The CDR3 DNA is TGTGCCAGTGGGAGGAGCTCCTACAATGAGCAGTTCTTC.

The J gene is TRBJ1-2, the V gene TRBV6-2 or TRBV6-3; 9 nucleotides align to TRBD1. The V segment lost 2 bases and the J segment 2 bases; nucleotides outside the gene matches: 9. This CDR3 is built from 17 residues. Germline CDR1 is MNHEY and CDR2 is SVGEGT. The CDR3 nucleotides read TGTGCCAGCAGTTACCAGACAGGGGGAGGACTAAACTATGGCTACACCTTC. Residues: CASSYQTGGGLNYGYTF.